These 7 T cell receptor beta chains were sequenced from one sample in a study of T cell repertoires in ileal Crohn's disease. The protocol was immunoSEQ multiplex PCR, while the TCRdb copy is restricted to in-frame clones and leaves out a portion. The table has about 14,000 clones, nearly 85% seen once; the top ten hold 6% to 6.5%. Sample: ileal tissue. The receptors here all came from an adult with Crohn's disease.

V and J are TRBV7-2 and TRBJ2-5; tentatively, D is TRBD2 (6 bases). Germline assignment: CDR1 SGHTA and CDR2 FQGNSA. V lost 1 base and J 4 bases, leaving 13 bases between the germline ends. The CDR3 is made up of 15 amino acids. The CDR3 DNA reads TGTGCCAGCAGCTTAGACGCGGGAACGGGAGAGACCCAGTACTTC. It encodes CASSLDAGTGETQYF. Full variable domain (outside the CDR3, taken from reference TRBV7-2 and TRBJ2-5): GAGVSQSPSNKVTEKGKDVELRCDPISGHTALYWYRQSLGQGLEFLIYFQGNSAPDKSGLPSDRFSAERTGGSVSTLTIQRTQQEDSAVYLCASSLDAGTGETQYFGPGTRLLVL.

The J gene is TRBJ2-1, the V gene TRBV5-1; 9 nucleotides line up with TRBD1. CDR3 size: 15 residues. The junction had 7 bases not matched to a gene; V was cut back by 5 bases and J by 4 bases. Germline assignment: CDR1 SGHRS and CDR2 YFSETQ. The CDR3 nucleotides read TGCGCCAGCAGACTTCCGGGACAGGGTTACAATGAGCAGTTCTTC. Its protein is CASRLPGQGYNEQFF.

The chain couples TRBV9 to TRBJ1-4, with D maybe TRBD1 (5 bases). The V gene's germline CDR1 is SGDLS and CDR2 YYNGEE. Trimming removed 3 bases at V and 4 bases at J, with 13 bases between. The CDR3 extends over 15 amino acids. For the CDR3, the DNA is TGTGCCAGCAGCGCGGGGGTCTTTCTTAATGAAAAACTGTTTTTT. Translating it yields CASSAGVFLNEKLFF. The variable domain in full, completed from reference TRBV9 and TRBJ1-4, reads DSGVTQTPKHLITATGQRVTLRCSPRSGDLSVYWYQQSLDQGLQFLIQYYNGEERAKGNILERFSAQQFPDLHSELNLSSLELGDSALYFCASSAGVFLNEKLFFGSGTQLSVL.

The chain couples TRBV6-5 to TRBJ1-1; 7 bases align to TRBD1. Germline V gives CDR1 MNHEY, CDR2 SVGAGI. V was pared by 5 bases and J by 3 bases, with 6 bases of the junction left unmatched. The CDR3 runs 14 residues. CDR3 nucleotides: TGTGCCAGCAGTCTACCTGACAGGGACACTGAAGCTTTCTTT. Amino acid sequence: CASSLPDRDTEAFF.

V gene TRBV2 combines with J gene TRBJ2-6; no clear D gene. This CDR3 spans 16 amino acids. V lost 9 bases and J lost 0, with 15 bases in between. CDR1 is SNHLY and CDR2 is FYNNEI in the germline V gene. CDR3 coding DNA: TGTGCCAGAGGTGGTAGCTACTCCTCTGGGGCCAACGTCCTGACTTTC. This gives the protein CARGGSYSSGANVLTF. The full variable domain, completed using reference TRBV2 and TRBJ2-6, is EPEVTQTPSHQVTQMGQEVILRCVPISNHLYFYWYRQILGQKVEFLVSFYNNEISEKSEIFDDQFSVERPDGSNFTLKIRSTKLEDSAMYFCARGGSYSSGANVLTFGAGSRLTVL.

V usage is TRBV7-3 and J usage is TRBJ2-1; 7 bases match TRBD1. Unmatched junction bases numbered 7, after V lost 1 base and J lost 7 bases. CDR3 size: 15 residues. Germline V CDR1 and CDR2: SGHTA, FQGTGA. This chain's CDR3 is CASSLSQAGGNEQFF. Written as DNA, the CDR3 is TGTGCCAGCAGCTTAAGTCAGGCAGGGGGAAATGAGCAGTTCTTC. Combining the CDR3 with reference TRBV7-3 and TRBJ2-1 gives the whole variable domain GAGVSQTPSNKVTEKGKYVELRCDPISGHTALYWYRQSLGQGPEFLIYFQGTGAADDSGLPNDRFFAVRPEGSVSTLKIQRTERGDSAVYLCASSLSQAGGNEQFFGPGTRLTVL.

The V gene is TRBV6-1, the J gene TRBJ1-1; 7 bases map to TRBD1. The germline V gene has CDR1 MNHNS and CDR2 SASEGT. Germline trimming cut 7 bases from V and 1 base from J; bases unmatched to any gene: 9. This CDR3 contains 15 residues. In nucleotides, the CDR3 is TGTGCCAGCACCAAAGGACAGGCCACGAACACTGAAGCTTTCTTT. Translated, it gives CASTKGQATNTEAFF.